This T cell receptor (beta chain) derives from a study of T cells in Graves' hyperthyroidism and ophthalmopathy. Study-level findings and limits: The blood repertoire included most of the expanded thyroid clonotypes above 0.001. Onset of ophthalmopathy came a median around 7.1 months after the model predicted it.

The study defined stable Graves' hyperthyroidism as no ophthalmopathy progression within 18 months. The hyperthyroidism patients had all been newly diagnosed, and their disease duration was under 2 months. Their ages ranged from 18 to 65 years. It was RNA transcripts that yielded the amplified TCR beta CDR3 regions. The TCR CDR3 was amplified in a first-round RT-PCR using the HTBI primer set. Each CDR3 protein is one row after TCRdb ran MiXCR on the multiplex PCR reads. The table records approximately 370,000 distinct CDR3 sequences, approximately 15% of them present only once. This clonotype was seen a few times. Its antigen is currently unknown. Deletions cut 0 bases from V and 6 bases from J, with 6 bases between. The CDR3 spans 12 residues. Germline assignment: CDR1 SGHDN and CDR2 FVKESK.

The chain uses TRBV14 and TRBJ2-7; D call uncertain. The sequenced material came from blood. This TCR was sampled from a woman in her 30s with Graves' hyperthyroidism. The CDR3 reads CASSQDQIEQYF. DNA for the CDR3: TGTGCCAGCAGCCAAGACCAGATCGAGCAGTACTTC.